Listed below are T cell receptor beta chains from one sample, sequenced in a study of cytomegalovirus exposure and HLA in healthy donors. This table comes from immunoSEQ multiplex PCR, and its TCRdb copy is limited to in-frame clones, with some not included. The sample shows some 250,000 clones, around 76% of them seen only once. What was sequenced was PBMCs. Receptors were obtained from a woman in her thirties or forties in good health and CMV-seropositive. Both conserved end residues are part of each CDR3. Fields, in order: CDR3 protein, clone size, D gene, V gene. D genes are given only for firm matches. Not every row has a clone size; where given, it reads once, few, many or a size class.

CDR3: CASSLQGNTIYF
size: NA
D: NA
V: TRBV19

CDR3: CASSLARGGNQPQHF
size: NA
D: NA
V: TRBV7-8

CDR3: CAWSVLDRGKYGYTF
size: NA
D: TRBD1
V: TRBV30

CDR3: CASSFLPGGSNQPQHF
size: NA
D: NA
V: TRBV5-5

CDR3: CASSNRGRGNTEAFF
size: NA
D: NA
V: TRBV21-1

CDR3: CAWIQAYESAWGYTF
size: few
D: NA
V: TRBV30

CDR3: CAWSVDGGVYNEQFF
size: NA
D: TRBD2
V: TRBV30

CDR3: CASSPGTGGNEQFF
size: NA
D: TRBD1
V: TRBV7-9

CDR3: CASSLTPGNTGELFF
size: NA
D: NA
V: TRBV5-1

CDR3: CASSLHDYRLHRWTQYF
size: NA
D: NA
V: TRBV11-2

CDR3: CASTPGASGTEAFF
size: NA
D: NA
V: TRBV6-1

CDR3: CASSYRGSNTEAFF
size: NA
D: NA
V: TRBV6-5

CDR3: CASSLGPTGILFF
size: once
D: TRBD1
V: TRBV7-9

CDR3: CSVESSGRLRETQYF
size: NA
D: TRBD2
V: TRBV29-1

CDR3: CASSSEGLRGYTF
size: NA
D: NA
V: TRBV7-3

CDR3: CASSPAEPYEQYF
size: NA
D: NA
V: TRBV18

CDR3: CASSARVSYNEQFF
size: NA
D: NA
V: TRBV5-4

CDR3: CASSEVPSGGADTGELFF
size: few
D: TRBD2
V: TRBV2

CDR3: CASSPRTGRKYF
size: NA
D: TRBD1
V: TRBV6-1

CDR3: CASSLSGQSSYEQYF
size: once
D: NA
V: TRBV7-2

CDR3: CASSLLGAGTGGFGGYTF
size: once
D: TRBD1
V: TRBV28

CDR3: CASSTSGETQYF
size: few
D: TRBD2
V: TRBV10-2

CDR3: CATSRGDGQGTDTQYF
size: NA
D: TRBD1
V: TRBV15

CDR3: CASSPEGRGAYNEQFF
size: NA
D: NA
V: TRBV7-9

CDR3: CASSKTGGRGEKLFF
size: NA
D: TRBD1
V: TRBV13